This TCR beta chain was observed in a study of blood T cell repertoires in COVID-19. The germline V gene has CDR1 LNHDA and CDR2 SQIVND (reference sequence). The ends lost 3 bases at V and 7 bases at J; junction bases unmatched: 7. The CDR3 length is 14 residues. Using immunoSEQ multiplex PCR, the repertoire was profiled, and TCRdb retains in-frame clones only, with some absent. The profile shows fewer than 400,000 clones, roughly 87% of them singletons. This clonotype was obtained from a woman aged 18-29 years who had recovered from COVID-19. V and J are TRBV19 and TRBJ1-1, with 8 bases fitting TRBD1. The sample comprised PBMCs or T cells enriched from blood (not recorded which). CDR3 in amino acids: CASSMRQGSLEAFF. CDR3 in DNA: TGTGCCAGTAGTATGAGACAGGGGTCTCTTGAAGCTTTCTTT.